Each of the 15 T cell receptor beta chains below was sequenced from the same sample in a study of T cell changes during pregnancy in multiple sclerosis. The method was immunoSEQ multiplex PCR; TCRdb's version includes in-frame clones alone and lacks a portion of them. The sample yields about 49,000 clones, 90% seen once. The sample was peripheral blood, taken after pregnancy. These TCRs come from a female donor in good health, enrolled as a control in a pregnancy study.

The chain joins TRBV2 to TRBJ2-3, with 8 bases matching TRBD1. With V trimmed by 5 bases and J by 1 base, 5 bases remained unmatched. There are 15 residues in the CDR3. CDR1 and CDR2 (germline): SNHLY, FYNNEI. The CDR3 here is CASSQDRAGTDTQYF. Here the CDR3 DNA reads TGTGCCAGCAGTCAGGACAGGGCCGGCACAGATACGCAGTATTTT. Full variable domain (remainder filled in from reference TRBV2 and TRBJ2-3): EPEVTQTPSHQVTQMGQEVILRCVPISNHLYFYWYRQILGQKVEFLVSFYNNEISEKSEIFDDQFSVERPDGSNFTLKIRSTKLEDSAMYFCASSQDRAGTDTQYFGPGTRLTVL.

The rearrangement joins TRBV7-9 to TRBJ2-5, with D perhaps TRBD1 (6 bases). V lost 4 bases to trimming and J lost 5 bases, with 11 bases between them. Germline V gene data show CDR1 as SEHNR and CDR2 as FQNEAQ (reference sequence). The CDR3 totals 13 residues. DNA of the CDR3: TGTGCCAGCAGCTCAGGGGCGCTGGAGACCCAGTACTTC. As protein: CASSSGALETQYF.

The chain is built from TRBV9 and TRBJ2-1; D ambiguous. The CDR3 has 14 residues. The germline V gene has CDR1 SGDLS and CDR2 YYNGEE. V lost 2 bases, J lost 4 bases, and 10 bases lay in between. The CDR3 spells CASSVAGRYNEQFF. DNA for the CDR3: TGTGCCAGCAGCGTCGCAGGTAGATACAATGAGCAGTTCTTC. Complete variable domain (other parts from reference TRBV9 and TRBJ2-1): DSGVTQTPKHLITATGQRVTLRCSPRSGDLSVYWYQQSLDQGLQFLIQYYNGEERAKGNILERFSAQQFPDLHSELNLSSLELGDSALYFCASSVAGRYNEQFFGPGTRLTVL.

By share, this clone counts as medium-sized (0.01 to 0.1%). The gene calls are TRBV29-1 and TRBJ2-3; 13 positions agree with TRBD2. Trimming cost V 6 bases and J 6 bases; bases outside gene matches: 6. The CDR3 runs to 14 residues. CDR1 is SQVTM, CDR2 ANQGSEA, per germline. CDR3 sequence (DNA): TGCAGCGTCGCCGGGACTAGCGGGGTGGATACGCAGTATTTT. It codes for CSVAGTSGVDTQYF.

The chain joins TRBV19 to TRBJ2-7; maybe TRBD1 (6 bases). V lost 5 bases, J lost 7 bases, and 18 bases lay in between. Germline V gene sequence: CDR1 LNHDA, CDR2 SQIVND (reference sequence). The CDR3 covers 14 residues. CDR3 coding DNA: TGTGCCAGTAGTGGACAGCCATTAATGGGGGAGCAGTACTTC. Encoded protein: CASSGQPLMGEQYF.

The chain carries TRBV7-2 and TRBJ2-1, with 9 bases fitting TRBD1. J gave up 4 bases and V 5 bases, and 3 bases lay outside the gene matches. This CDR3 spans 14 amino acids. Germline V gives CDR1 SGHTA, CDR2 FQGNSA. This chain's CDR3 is CASSGTGTYNEQFF. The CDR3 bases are TGTGCCAGCAGCGGGACAGGGACTTACAATGAGCAGTTCTTC.

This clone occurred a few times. The CDR3 sequence is CASSSQPGGWVTEAFF. In DNA, the CDR3 is TGTGCCAGCAGTTCTCAACCCGGAGGGTGGGTCACTGAAGCTTTCTTT. J is TRBJ1-1 and V is TRBV6-5; D unclear. CDR1 is MNHEY and CDR2 is SVGAGI in the germline V gene. This CDR3 comprises 16 residues. Trimming took 4 bases from V and 4 from J, leaving 19 bases between them.

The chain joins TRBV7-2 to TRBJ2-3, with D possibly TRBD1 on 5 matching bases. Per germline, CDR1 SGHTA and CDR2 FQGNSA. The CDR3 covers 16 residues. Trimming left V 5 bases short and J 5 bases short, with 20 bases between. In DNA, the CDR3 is TGTGCCAGCAGCCTCCCACGGGTAGGGGCCGGAGATACGCAGTATTTT. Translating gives CASSLPRVGAGDTQYF. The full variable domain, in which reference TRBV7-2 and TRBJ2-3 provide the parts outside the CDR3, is GAGVSQSPSNKVTEKGKDVELRCDPISGHTALYWYRQSLGQGLEFLIYFQGNSAPDKSGLPSDRFSAERTGGSVSTLTIQRTQQEDSAVYLCASSLPRVGAGDTQYFGPGTRLTVL.

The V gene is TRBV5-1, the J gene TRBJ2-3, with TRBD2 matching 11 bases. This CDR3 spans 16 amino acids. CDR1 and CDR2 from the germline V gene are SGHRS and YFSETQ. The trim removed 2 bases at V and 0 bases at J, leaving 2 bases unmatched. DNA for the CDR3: TGCGCCAGCAGCTTTTTAGCGGGGGGGAGCACAGATACGCAGTATTTT. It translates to CASSFLAGGSTDTQYF.

CDR3 region: CASRGRLAVDYEQYF. As DNA, the CDR3 is TGTGCCAGCAGAGGAAGACTAGCGGTGGATTACGAGCAGTACTTC. This chain connects TRBV6-1 to TRBJ2-7, with 9 bases identical to TRBD2. The CDR3 totals 15 residues. The junction had 10 bases not matched to a gene; V was cut back by 6 bases and J by 4 bases. The germline gives CDR1 MNHNS, CDR2 SASEGT.

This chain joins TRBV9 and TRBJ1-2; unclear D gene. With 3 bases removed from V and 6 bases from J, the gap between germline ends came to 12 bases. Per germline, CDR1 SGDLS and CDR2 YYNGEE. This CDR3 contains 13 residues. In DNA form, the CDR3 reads TGTGCCAGCAGCGCCTATATCGGGGATGGCTACACCTTC. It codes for CASSAYIGDGYTF.

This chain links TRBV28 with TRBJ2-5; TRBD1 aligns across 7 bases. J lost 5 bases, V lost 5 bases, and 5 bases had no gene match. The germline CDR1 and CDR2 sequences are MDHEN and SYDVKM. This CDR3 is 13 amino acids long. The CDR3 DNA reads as TGTGCCAGCAGTCAGACAGGGATGGAGACCCAGTACTTC. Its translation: CASSQTGMETQYF.

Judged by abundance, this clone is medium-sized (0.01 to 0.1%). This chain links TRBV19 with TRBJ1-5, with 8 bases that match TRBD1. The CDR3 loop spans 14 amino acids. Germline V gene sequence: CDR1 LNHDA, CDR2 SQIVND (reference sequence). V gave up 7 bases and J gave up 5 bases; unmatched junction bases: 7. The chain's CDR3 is CASTGQGRDQPQHF. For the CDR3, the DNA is TGTGCCAGTACAGGACAGGGTAGAGATCAGCCCCAGCATTTT.

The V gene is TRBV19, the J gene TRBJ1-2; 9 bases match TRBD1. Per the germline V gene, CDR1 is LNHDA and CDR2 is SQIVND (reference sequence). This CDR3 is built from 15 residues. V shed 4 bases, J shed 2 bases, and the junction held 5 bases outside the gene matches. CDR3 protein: CASSTETGGNYGYTF. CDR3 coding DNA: TGTGCCAGTAGTACCGAGACAGGGGGGAACTATGGCTACACCTTC.

CDR3 bases: TGTGCCAGCAGCTTAGCGACCAGCGGGGCAGAGACCCAGTACTTC. Its protein product is CASSLATSGAETQYF. The chain combines TRBV7-2 with TRBJ2-5; 7 bases agree with TRBD2. Germline trimming cut 0 bases from V and 4 bases from J; bases unmatched to any gene: 5. The germline V gene encodes CDR1 SGHTA and CDR2 FQGNSA. This CDR3 has 15 residues. Using reference TRBV7-2 and TRBJ2-5 for the parts outside the CDR3, the full variable domain is GAGVSQSPSNKVTEKGKDVELRCDPISGHTALYWYRQSLGQGLEFLIYFQGNSAPDKSGLPSDRFSAERTGGSVSTLTIQRTQQEDSAVYLCASSLATSGAETQYFGPGTRLLVL.